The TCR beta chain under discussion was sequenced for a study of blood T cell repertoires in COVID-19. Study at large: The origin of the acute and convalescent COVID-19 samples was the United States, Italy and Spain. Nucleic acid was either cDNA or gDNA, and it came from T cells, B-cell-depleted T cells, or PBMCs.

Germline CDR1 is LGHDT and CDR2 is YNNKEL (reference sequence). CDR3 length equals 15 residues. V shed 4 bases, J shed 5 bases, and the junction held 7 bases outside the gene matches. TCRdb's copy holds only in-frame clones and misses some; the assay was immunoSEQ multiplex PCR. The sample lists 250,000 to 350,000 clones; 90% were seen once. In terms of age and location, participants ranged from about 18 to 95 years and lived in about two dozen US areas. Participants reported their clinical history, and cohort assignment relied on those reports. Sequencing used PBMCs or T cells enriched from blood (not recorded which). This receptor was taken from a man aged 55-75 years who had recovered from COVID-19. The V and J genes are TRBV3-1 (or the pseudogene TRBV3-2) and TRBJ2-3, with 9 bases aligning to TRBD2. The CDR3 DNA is TGTGCCAGCAGCCTAGCGGGAGAAGGAATAGATACGCAGTATTTT. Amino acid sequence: CASSLAGEGIDTQYF.